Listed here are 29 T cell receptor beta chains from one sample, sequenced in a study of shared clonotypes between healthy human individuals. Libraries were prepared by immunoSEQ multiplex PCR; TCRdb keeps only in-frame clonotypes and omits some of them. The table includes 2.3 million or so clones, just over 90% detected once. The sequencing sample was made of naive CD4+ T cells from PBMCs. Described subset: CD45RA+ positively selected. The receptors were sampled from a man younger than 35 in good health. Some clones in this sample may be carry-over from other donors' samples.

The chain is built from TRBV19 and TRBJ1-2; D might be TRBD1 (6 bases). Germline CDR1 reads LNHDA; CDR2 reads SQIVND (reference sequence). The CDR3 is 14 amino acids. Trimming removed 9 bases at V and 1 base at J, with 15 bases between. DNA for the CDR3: TGTGCCAGCACCTTCAAGGGGGATAACTATGGCTACACCTTC. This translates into CASTFKGDNYGYTF.

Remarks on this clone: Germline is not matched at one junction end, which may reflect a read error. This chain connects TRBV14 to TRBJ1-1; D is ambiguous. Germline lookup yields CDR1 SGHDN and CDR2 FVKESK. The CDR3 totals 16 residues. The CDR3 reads CASSEDSGEVNTEAFF. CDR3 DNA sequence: TGTGCCAGCAGCGAAGATTCGGGAGAAGTGAACACTGAAGCTTTCTTT.

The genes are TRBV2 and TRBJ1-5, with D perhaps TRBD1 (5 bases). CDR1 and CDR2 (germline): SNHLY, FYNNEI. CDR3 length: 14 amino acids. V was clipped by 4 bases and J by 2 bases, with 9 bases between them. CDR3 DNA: TGTGCCAGCAGTGTGGCAGGGCGCAATCAGCCCCAGCATTTT. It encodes CASSVAGRNQPQHF.

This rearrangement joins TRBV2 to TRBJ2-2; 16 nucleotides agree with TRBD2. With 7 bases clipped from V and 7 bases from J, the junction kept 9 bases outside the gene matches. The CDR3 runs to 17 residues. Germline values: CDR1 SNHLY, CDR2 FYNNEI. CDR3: CASTRGLAGGPGGELFF. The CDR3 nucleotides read TGTGCCAGCACCAGGGGACTAGCGGGAGGGCCAGGCGGGGAGCTGTTTTTT.

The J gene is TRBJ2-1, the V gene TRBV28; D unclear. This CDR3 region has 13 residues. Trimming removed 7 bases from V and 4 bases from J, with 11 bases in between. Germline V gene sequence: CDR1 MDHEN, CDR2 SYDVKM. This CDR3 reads CASTVVQYNEQFF. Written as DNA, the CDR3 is TGTGCCAGCACCGTAGTACAGTACAATGAGCAGTTCTTC.

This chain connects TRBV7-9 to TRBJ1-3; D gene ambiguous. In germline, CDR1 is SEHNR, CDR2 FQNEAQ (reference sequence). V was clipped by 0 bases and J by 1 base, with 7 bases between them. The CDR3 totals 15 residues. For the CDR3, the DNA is TGTGCCAGCAGCTTAGCGGCCCCGTCTGGAAACACCATATATTTT. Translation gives CASSLAAPSGNTIYF.

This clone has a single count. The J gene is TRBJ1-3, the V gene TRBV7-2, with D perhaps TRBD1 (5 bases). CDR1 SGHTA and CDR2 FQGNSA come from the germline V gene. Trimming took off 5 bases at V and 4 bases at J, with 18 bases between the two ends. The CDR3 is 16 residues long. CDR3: CASSKNRLLAGNTIYF. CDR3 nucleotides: TGTGCCAGCAGCAAAAACAGGTTACTGGCCGGAAACACCATATATTTT.

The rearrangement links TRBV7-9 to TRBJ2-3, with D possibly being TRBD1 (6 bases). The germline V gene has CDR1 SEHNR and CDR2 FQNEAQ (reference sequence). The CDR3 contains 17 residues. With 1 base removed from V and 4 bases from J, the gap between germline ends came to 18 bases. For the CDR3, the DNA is TGTGCCAGCAGCTTAGGGTTACAGGGTATTATCGCAGATACGCAGTATTTT. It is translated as CASSLGLQGIIADTQYF.

The CDR3 sequence is CASSLAGGPTTDTQYF. The DNA of the CDR3 is TGTGCCAGCAGCTTAGCGGGAGGGCCGACGACAGATACGCAGTATTTT. The chain links TRBV7-6 to TRBJ2-3, with TRBD2 identical over 7 bases. With 0 bases clipped from V and 3 bases from J, the junction kept 6 bases outside the gene matches. Germline V gene lookup returns CDR1 SGHVS and CDR2 FNYEAQ. This CDR3 spans 16 amino acids.

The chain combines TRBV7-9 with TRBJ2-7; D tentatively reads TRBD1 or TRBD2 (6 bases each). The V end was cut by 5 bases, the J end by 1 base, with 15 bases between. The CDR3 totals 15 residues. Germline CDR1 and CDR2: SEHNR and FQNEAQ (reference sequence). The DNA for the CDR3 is TGTGCCAGCAGCCAAGGGGGGAGACTGTCCTACGAGCAGTACTTC. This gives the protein CASSQGGRLSYEQYF.

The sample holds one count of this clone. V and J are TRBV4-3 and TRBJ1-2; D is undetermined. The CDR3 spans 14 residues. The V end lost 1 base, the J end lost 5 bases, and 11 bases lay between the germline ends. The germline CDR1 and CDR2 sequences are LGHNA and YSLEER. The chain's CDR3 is CASSQVNAGYGYTF. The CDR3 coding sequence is TGCGCCAGCAGCCAAGTCAATGCGGGATATGGCTACACCTTC.

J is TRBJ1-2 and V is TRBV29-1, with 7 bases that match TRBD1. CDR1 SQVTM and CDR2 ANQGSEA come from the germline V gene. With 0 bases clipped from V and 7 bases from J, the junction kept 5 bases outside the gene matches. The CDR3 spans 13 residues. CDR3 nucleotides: TGCAGCGTTGAAGACAGGGGGTTTTCTGGCTACACCTTC. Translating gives CSVEDRGFSGYTF.

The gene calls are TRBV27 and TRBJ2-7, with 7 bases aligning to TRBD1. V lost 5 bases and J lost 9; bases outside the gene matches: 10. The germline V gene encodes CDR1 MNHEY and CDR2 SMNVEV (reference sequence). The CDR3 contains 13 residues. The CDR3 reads CASSPRGPGGQYF. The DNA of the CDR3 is TGTGCCAGCAGTCCAAGGGGGCCGGGCGGGCAGTACTTC.

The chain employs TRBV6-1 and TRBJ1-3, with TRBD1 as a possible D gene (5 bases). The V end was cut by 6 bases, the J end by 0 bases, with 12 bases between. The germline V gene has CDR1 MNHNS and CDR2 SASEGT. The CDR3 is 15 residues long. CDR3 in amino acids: CASRTSTGSGNTIYF. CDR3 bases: TGTGCCAGCAGGACATCCACAGGCTCTGGAAACACCATATATTTT.

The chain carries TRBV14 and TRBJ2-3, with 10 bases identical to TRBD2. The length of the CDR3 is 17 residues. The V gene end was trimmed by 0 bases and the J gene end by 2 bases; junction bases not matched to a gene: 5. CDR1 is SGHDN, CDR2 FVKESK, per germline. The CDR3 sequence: CASSQDWLAGDTDTQYF. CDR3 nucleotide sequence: TGTGCCAGCAGCCAAGATTGGCTAGCGGGAGACACAGATACGCAGTATTTT. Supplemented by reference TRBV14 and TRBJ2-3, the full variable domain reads EAGVTQFPSHSVIEKGQTVTLRCDPISGHDNLYWYRRVMGKEIKFLLHFVKESKQDESGMPNNRFLAERTGGTYSTLKVQPAELEDSGVYFCASSQDWLAGDTDTQYFGPGTRLTVL.

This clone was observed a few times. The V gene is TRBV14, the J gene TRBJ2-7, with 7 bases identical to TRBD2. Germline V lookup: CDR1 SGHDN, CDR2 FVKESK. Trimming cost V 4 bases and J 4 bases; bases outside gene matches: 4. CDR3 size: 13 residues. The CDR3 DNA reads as TGTGCCAGCAGCCCGACAGCGGGATACGAGCAGTACTTC. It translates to CASSPTAGYEQYF.

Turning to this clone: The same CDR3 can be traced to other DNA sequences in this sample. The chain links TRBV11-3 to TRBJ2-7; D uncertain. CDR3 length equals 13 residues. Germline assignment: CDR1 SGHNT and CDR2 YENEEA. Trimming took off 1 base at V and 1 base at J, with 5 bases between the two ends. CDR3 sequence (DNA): TGTGCCAGCAGCTTAGGCCAGTCCTACGAGCAGTACTTC. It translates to CASSLGQSYEQYF.

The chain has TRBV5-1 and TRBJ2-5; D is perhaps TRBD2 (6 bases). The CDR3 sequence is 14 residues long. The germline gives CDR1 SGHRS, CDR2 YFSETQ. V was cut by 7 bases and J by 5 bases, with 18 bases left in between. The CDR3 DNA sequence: TGCGCCAGCGGACTAACGGGACGAGGGGAGACCCAGTACTTC. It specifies CASGLTGRGETQYF.

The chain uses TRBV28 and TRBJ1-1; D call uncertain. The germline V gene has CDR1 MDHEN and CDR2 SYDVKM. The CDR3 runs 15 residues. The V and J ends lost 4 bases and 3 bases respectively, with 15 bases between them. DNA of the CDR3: TGTGCCAGCAGTTCACCGTCGGATAGTCACACTGAAGCTTTCTTT. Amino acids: CASSSPSDSHTEAFF. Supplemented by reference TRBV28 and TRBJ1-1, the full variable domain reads DVKVTQSSRYLVKRTGEKVFLECVQDMDHENMFWYRQDPGLGLRLIYFSYDVKMKEKGDIPEGYSVSREKKERFSLILESASTNQTSMYLCASSSPSDSHTEAFFGQGTRLTVV.

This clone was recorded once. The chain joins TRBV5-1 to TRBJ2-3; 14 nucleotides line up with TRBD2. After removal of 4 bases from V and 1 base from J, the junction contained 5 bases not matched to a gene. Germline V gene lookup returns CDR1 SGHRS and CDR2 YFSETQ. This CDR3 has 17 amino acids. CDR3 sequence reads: CASSPSGLAGGTDTQYF. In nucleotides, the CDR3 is TGCGCCAGCAGCCCGTCGGGACTAGCGGGAGGCACAGATACGCAGTATTTT.

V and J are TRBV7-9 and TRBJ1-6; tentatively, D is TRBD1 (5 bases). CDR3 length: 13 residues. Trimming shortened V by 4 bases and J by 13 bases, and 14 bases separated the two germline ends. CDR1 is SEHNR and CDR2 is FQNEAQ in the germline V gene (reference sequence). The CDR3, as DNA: TGTGCCAGCAGCTCGGGGGACGTGAGGCCCCTCCACTTT. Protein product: CASSSGDVRPLHF.

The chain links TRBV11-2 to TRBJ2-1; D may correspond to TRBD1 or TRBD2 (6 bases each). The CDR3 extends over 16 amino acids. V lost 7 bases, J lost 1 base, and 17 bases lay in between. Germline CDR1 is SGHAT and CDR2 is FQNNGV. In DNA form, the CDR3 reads TGTGCCAGCACCAGGGGTGGGCTAGCGTCCTACAATGAGCAGTTCTTC. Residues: CASTRGGLASYNEQFF.

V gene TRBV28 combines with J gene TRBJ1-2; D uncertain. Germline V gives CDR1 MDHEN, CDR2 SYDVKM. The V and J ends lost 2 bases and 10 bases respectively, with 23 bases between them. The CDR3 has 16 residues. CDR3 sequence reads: CASSLRAVSRPDAYTF. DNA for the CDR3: TGTGCCAGCAGTTTACGGGCAGTCTCGCGGCCCGATGCCTACACCTTC.

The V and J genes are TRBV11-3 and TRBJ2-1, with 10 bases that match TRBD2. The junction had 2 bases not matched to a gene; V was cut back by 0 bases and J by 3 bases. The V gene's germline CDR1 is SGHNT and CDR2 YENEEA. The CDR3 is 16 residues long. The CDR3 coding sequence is TGTGCCAGCAGCTTAGAGGGGACTAGCGACTACAATGAGCAGTTCTTC. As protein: CASSLEGTSDYNEQFF.

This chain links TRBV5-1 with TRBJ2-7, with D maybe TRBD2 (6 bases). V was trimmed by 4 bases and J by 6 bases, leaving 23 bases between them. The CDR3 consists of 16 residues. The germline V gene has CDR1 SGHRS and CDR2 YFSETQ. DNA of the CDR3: TGCGCCAGCAGCCAGGACGTCCCAGCGGGTCCTACCGAGCAGTACTTC. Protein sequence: CASSQDVPAGPTEQYF.

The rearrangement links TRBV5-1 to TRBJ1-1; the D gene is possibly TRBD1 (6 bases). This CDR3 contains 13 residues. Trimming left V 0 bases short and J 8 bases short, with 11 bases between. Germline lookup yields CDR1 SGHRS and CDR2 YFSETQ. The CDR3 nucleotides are TGCGCCAGCAGCTTGGAACTTGGGACAGAAGCTTTCTTT. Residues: CASSLELGTEAFF.

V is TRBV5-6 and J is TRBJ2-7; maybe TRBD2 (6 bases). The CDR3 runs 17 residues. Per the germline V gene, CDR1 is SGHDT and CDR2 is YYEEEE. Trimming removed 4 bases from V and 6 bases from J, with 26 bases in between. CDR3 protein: CASSPTSSSASAGEQYF. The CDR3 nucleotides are TGTGCCAGCAGCCCGACGTCGTCTAGCGCCTCTGCGGGCGAGCAGTACTTC.

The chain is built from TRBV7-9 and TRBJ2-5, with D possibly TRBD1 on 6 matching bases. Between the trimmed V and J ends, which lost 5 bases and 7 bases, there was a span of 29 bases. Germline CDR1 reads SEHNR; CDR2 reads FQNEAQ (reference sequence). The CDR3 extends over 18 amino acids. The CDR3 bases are TGTGCCAGCAGCCCAAACCCGGGACGGGACACCCGTTTCGGGACCCAGTACTTC. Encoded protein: CASSPNPGRDTRFGTQYF.

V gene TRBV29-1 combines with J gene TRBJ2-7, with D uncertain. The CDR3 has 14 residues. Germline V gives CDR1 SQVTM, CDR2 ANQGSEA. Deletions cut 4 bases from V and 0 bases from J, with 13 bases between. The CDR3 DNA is TGCAGCGTTGCTTGGACGGCCGGCTCCTACGAGCAGTACTTC. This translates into CSVAWTAGSYEQYF.